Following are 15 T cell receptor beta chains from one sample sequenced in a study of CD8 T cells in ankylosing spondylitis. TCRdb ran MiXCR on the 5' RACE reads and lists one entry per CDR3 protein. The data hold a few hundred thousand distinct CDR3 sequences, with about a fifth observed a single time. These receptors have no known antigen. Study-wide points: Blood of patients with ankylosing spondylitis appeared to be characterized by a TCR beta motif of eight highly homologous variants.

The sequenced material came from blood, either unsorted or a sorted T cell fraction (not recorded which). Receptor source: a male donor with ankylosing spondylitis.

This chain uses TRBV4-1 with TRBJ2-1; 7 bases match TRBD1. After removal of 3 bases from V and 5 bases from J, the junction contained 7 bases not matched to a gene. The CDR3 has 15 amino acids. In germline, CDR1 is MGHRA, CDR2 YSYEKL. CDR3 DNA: TGCGCCAGCAGCCAGCTACAGGGGTTCGACAATGAGCAGTTCTTC. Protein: CASSQLQGFDNEQFF.

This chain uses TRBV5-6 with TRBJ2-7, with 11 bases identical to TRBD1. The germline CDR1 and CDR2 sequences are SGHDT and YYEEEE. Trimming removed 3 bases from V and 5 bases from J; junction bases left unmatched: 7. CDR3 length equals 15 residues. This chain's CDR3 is CASSYNRDRGNEQYF. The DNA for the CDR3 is TGTGCCAGCAGCTATAATCGGGACAGGGGGAACGAGCAGTACTTC.

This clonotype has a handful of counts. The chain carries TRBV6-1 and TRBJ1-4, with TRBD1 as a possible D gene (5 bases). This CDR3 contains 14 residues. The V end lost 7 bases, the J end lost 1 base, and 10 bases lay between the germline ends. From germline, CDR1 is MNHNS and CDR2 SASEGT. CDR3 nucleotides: TGTGCCAGCACCGACAGCCGAACTAATGAAAAACTGTTTTTT. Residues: CASTDSRTNEKLFF.

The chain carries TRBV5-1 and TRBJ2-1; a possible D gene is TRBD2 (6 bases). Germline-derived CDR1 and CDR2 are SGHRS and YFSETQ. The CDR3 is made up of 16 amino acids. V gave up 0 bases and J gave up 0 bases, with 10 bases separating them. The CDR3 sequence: CASSLAYGSSYNEQFF. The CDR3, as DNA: TGCGCCAGCAGCTTGGCCTACGGGAGCTCCTACAATGAGCAGTTCTTC.

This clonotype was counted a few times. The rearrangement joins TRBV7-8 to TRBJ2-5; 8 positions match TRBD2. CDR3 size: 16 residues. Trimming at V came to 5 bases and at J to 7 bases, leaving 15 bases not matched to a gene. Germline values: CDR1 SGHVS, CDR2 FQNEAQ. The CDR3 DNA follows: TGTGCCAGCAGCCCCAGAGTTAGGCGGGAGGCTGGGACCCAGTACTTC. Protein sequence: CASSPRVRREAGTQYF.

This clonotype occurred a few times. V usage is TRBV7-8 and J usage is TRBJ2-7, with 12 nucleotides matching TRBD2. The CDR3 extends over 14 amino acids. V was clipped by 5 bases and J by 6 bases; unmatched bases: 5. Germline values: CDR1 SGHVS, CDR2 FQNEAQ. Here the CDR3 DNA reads TGTGCCAGCAGCCCGGGGACTAGCGGGTCCGAGCAGTACTTC. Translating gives CASSPGTSGSEQYF.

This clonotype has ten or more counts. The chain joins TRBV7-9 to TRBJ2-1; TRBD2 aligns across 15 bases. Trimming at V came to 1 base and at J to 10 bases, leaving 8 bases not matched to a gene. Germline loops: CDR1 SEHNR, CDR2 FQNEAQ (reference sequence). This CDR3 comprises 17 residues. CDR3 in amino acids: CASSLERGTSGRSEQFF. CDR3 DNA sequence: TGTGCCAGCAGCTTAGAGAGGGGGACTAGCGGGAGGAGCGAGCAGTTCTTC.

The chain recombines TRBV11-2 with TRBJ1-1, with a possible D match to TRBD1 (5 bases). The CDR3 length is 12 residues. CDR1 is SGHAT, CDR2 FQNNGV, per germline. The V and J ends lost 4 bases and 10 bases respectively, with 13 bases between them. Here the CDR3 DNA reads TGTGCCAGCAGCTACAGGCCTCTGGGAGCTTTCTTT. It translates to CASSYRPLGAFF.

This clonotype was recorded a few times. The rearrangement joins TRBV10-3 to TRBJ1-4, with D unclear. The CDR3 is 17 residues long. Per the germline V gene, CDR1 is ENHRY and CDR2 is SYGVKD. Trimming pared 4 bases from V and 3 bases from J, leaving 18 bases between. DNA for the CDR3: TGTGCCATCAGTGCGGTACCGCAAAATCCAGCTAATGAAAAACTGTTTTTT. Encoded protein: CAISAVPQNPANEKLFF.

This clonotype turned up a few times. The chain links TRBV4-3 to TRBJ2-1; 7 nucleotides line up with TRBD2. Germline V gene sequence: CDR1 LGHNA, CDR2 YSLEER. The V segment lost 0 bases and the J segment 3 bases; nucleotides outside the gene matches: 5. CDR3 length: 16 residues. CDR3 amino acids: CASSQDRLADYNEQFF. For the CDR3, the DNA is TGCGCCAGCAGCCAAGATAGGCTAGCGGACTACAATGAGCAGTTCTTC.

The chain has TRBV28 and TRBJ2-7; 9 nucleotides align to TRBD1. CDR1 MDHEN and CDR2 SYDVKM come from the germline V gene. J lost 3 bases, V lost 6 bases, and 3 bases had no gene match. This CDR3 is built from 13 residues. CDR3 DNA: TGTGCCAGCAGCCGGGACAGGGTCTACGAGCAGTACTTC. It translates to CASSRDRVYEQYF.

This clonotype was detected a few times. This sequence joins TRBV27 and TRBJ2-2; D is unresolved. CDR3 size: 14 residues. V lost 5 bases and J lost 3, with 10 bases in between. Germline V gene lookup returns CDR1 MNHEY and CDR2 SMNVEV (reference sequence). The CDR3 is CASSALIHTGELFF. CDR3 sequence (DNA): TGTGCCAGCAGTGCCTTGATACACACCGGGGAGCTGTTTTTT.

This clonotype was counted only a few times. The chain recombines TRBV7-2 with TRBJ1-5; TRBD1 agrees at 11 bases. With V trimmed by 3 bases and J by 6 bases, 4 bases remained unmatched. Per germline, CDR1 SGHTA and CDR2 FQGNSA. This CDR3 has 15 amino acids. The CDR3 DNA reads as TGTGCCAGCAGCTTCCGGACAGGGGGCTTTCAGCCCCAGCATTTT. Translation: CASSFRTGGFQPQHF.

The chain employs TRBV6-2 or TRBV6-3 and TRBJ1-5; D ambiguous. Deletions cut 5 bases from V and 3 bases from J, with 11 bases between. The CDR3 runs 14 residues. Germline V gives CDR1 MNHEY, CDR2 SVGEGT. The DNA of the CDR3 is TGTGCCAGCAGTGGTACGATGCCCAATCAGCCCCAGCATTTT. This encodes CASSGTMPNQPQHF.

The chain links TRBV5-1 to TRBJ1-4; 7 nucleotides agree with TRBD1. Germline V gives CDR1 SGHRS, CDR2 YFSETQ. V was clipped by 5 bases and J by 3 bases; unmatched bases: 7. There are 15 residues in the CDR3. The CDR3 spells CASRRDRAANEKLFF. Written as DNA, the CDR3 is TGCGCCAGCAGAAGAGACAGGGCCGCTAATGAAAAACTGTTTTTT.